A selection of T cell receptor beta chains follows, all from one sample in a study of blood T cell repertoires in COVID-19. Measured with immunoSEQ multiplex PCR; TCRdb has only the in-frame clones, and not every one. The table has 230,000 or so clones, 80% to 90% seen once. The sequencing sample was made of peripheral blood. Every receptor here comes from a woman between 40 and 50 years old who had recovered from COVID-19. The CDR3 runs from the conserved cysteine through the conserved F or W. The D gene is left open where the match is weak. A row's size may be missing; if present it is once, few, many or a size class.

v_call	j_call	clone_size	d_call	cdr3_length	cdr3_nt	cdr3_aa
TRBV7-9	TRBJ2-1	.	.	15	TGTGCCAGCACGGATCGGGGTTCCTCCTACAATGAGCAGTTCTTC	CASTDRGSSYNEQFF
TRBV4-2	TRBJ1-2	once	.	14	TGTGCCAGCAGCCAACTACAGCGGTTTTATGGCTACACCTTC	CASSQLQRFYGYTF
TRBV9	TRBJ1-2	.	TRBD1	15	TGTGCCAGCAGCGTTGGGGCAGGGGGGAACTATGGCTACACCTTC	CASSVGAGGNYGYTF
TRBV27	TRBJ1-4	.	TRBD1	18	TGTGCCAGCAGTTCTCATGGGTTGGGAGAGGGGGCAAGTCAGAAACTGTTTTTT	CASSSHGLGEGASQKLFF
TRBV24-1	TRBJ1-5	.	TRBD1	15	TGTGCCACCCAATCTAACAGGGGGACCTATCAGCCCCAGCATTTT	CATQSNRGTYQPQHF
TRBV5-1	TRBJ1-2	.	TRBD1	15	TGCGCCAGCAGCCTAAACAGGGGGACAACTGATGGCTACACCTTC	CASSLNRGTTDGYTF
TRBV10-3	TRBJ1-5	once	.	14	TGTGCCATCAGTGAACGGACAGCCAATCAGCCCCAGCATTTT	CAISERTANQPQHF
TRBV11-2	TRBJ1-6	.	.	16	TGTGCCAGCAGCTTAGGTCCGGCGGCTTATCGGTCACCCCTCCACTTT	CASSLGPAAYRSPLHF
TRBV28	TRBJ2-1	.	.	14	TGTGCCAGCAGTTTACAGAACTCCTACAATGAGCAGTTCTTC	CASSLQNSYNEQFF
TRBV12-3/TRBV12-4	TRBJ2-7	.	.	13	TGTGCCAGCAGTTCTGACACGCCCTACGAGCAGTACTTC	CASSSDTPYEQYF
TRBV10-3	TRBJ1-3	.	.	15	TGTGCCATCAGTGAGTCCGGGGGAAGAGGAAACACCATATATTTT	CAISESGGRGNTIYF
TRBV12-3/TRBV12-4	TRBJ2-7	.	.	13	TGTGCCAGCAGTTTCTCCCGAGCCTACGAGCAGTACTTC	CASSFSRAYEQYF
TRBV12-3/TRBV12-4	TRBJ1-6	.	.	13	TGTGCCAGCAGTTTAAGTTGGGGGACAACCCTCCACTTT	CASSLSWGTTLHF
TRBV18	TRBJ2-3	.	TRBD2	16	TGTGCCAGCTCACCACAGACTAGCGGGGTCACAGATACGCAGTATTTT	CASSPQTSGVTDTQYF
TRBV5-1	TRBJ1-2	.	.	13	TGCGCCAGCAGCGAAACGGGTAACTATGGCTACACCTTC	CASSETGNYGYTF
TRBV6-5	TRBJ1-5	.	.	13	TGTGCCAGCAGCAGACAGGAGCTTCAGCCCCAGCATTTT	CASSRQELQPQHF
TRBV6-2/TRBV6-3	TRBJ2-1	.	TRBD2	19	TGTGCCAGCAGTACCCCCCTGAGGATAGCGGGAGCTTTACTCCCTGAGCAGTTCTTC	CASSTPLRIAGALLPEQFF
TRBV19	TRBJ1-1	once	.	13	TGTGCCAGTAGTACATCCATGAACACTGAAGCTTTCTTT	CASSTSMNTEAFF
TRBV18	TRBJ1-2	.	.	15	TGTGCCAGCTCACCACCGTTAGGACAAAGGGTCGGCTACACCTTC	CASSPPLGQRVGYTF
TRBV7-6	TRBJ1-3	few	.	18	TGTGCCAGCAGCTTAGCGGTTTCCTCAGGAAGCTCTGGAAACACCATATATTTT	CASSLAVSSGSSGNTIYF
TRBV6-5	TRBJ2-3	.	.	14	TGTGCCAGCAGTCCCCTGACACGCACAGATACGCAGTATTTT	CASSPLTRTDTQYF
TRBV5-1	TRBJ2-5	few	.	12	TGCGCCAGCAGCTTGGGCGAAGAGACCCAGTACTTC	CASSLGEETQYF
TRBV9	TRBJ1-1	.	TRBD1	14	TGTGCCAGCAGCACCCAGGGGGCGGTCACTGAAGCTTTCTTT	CASSTQGAVTEAFF
TRBV6-5	TRBJ1-3	.	.	12	TGTGCCAGCACAGGTCCTGGAAACACCATATATTTT	CASTGPGNTIYF
TRBV9	TRBJ2-2	.	.	16	TGTGCCAGCAGCGTAGCTCTAAAAATGAACACCGGGGAGCTGTTTTTT	CASSVALKMNTGELFF
TRBV3-1/TRBV3-2	TRBJ1-2	.	TRBD1	13	TGTGCCAGCAGCGAAACAGGGGTTTTAAGCTACACCTTC	CASSETGVLSYTF
TRBV18	TRBJ2-1	.	TRBD2	15	TGTGCCAGCTCACCTACCCGACTAGCGGACAATGAGCAGTTCTTC	CASSPTRLADNEQFF
TRBV29-1	TRBJ2-5	.	TRBD2	17	TGCAGCGTCGAAAGACTAGCGGGAGGGCCTTACCAAGAGACCCAGTACTTC	CSVERLAGGPYQETQYF